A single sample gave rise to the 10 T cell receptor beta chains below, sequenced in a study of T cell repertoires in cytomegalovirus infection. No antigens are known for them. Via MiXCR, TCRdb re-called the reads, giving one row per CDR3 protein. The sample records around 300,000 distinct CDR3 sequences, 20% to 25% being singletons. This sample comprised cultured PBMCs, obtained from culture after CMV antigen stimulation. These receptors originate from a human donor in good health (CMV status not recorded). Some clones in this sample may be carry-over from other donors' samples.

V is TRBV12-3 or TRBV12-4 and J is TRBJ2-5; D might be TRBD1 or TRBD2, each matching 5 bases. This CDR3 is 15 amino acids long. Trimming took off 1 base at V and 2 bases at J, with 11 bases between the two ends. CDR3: CASSLGSGQQETQYF. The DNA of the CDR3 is TGTGCCAGCAGTTTAGGAAGCGGACAACAAGAGACCCAGTACTTC.

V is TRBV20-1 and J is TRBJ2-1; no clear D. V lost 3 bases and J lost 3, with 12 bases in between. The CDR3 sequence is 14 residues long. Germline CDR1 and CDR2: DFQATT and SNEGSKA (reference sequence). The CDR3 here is CSASQLTLYNEQFF. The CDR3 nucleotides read TGCAGTGCTAGCCAACTGACACTCTACAATGAGCAGTTCTTC.

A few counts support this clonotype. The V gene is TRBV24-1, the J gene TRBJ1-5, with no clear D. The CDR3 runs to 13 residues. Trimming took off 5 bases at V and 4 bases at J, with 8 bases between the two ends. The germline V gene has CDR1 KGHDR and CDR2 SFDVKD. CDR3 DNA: TGTGCCACCAGTGTTCAATCGAATCAGCCCCAGCATTTT. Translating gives CATSVQSNQPQHF.

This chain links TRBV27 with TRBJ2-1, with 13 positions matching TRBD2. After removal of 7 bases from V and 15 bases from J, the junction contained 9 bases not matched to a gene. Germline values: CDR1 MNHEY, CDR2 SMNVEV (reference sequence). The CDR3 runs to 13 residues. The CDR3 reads CASTRTSGRTTFF. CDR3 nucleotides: TGTGCCAGCACCCGGACTAGCGGGAGAACTACGTTCTTC.

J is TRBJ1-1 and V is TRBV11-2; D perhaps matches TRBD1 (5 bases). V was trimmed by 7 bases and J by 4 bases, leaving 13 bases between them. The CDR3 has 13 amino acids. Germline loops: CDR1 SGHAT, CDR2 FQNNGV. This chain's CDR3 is CASKIPGSTEAFF. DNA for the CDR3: TGTGCCAGCAAAATACCAGGGAGCACTGAAGCTTTCTTT.

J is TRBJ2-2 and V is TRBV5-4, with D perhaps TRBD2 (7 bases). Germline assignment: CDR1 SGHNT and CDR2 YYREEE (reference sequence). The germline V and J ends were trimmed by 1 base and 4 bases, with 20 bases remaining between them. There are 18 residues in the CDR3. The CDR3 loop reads CASSLPPVGGGVTGELFF. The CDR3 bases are TGTGCCAGCAGCTTGCCCCCAGTGGGAGGGGGGGTCACCGGGGAGCTGTTTTTT.

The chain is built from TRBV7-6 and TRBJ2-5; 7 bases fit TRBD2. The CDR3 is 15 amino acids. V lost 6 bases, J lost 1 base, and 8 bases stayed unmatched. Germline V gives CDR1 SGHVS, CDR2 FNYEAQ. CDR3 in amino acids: CASRPGTTVQETQYF. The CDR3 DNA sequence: TGTGCCAGCAGACCCGGGACTACCGTCCAAGAGACCCAGTACTTC.

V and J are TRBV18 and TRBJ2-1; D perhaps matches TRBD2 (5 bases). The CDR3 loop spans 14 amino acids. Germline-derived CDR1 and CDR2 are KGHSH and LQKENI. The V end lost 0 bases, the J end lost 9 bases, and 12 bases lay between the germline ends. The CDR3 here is CASSPPLLVGEQFF. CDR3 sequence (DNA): TGTGCCAGCTCACCACCTTTACTAGTCGGTGAGCAGTTCTTC.

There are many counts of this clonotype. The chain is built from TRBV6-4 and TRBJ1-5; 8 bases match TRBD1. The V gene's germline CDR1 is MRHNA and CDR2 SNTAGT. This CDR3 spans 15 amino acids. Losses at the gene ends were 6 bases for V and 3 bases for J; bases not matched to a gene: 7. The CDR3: CASREGTGLNQPQHF. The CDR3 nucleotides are TGTGCCAGCAGGGAAGGGACAGGTCTCAATCAGCCCCAGCATTTT.

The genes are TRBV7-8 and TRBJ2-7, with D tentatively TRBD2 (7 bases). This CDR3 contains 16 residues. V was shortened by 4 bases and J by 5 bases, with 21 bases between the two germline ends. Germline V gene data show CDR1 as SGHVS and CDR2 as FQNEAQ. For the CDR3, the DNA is TGTGCCAGCAGCTCGCGGGGAGGGCAGGGGTACGACGAGCAGTACGTC. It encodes CASSSRGGQGYDEQYV.